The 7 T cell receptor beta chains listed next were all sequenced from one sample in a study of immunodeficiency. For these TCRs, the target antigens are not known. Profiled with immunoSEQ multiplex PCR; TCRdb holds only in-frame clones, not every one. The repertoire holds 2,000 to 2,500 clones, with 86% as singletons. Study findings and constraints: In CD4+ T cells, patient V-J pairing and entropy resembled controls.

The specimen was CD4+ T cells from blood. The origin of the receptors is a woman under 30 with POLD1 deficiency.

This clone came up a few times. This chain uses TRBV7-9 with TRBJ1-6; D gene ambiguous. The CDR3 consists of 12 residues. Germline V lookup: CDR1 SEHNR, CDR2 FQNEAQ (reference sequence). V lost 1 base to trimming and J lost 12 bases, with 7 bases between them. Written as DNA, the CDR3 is TGTGCCAGCAGCTTAGAGACCCGACCCCTCCACTTT. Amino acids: CASSLETRPLHF.

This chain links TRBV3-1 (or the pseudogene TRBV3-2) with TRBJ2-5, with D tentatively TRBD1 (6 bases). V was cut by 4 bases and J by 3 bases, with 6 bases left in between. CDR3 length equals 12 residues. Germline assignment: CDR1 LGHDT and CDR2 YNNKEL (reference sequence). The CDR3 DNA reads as TGTGCCAGCAGCCGACAGGAAGAGACCCAGTACTTC. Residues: CASSRQEETQYF.

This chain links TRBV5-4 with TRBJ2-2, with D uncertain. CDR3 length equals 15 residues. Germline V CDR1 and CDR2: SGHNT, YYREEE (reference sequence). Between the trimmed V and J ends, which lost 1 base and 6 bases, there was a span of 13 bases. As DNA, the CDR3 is TGTGCCAGCAGCTTGCGACTTTTCGACCCCGGGGAGCTGTTTTTT. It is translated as CASSLRLFDPGELFF. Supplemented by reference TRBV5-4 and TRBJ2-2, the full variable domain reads ETGVTQSPTHLIKTRGQQVTLRCSSQSGHNTVSWYQQALGQGPQFIFQYYREEENGRGNFPPRFSGLQFPNYSSELNVNALELDDSALYLCASSLRLFDPGELFFGEGSRLTVL.

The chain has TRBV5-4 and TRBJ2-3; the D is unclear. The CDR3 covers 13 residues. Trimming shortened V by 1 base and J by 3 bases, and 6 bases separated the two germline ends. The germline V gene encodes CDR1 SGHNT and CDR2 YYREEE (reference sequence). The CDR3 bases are TGTGCCAGCAGCTTGCTACAGACAGATACGCAGTATTTT. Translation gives CASSLLQTDTQYF.

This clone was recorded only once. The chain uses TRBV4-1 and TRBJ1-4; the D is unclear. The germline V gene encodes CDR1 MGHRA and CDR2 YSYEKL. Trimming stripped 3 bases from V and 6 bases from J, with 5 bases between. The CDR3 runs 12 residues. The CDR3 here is CASSQMDEKLFF. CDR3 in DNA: TGCGCCAGCAGCCAGATGGATGAAAAACTGTTTTTT.

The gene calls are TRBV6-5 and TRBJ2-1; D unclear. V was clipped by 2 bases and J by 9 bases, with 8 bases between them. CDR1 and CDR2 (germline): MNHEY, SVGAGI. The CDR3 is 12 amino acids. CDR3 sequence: CASSYGLGEQFF. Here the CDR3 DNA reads TGTGCCAGCAGTTACGGGCTCGGTGAGCAGTTCTTC.

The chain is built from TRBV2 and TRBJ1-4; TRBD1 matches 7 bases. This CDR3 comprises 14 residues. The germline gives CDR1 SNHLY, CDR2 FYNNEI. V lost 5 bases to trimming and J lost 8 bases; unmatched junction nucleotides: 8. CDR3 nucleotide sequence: TGTGCCAGCAGTTACCTCAGGGACAGCGAAAAACTGTTTTTT. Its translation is CASSYLRDSEKLFF.